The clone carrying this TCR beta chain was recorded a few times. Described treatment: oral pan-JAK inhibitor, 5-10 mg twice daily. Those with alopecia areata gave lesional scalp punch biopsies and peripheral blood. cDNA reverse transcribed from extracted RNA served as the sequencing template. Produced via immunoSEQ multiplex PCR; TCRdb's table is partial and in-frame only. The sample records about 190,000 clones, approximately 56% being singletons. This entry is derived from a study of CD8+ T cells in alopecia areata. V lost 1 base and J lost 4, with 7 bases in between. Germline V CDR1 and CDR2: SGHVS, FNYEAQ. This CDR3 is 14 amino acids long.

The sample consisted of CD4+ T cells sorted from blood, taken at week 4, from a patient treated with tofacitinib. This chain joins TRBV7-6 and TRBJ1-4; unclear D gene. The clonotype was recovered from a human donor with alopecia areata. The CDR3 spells CASSLGPNNEKLFF. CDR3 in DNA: TGTGCCAGCAGCTTAGGACCTAATAATGAAAAACTGTTTTTT.